A single sample is the source of the 3 T cell receptor beta chains below, sequenced in a study of T cell responses to AZD1222 COVID-19 vaccine. Generated by immunoSEQ multiplex PCR, the TCRdb table keeps only in-frame clones and is missing some. The sample carries around 120,000 clones, more than 85% recorded once. The sequencing used peripheral blood, collected 28 days after the second AZD1222 dose. The receptors derive from an adult who received the AZD1222 COVID-19 vaccine.

The V and J genes are TRBV6-5 and TRBJ1-2; D is perhaps TRBD1 (6 bases). Trimming took 7 bases from V and 1 from J, leaving 10 bases between them. The germline CDR1 and CDR2 sequences are MNHEY and SVGAGI. The CDR3 has 13 residues. CDR3 residues: CASKMDSNYGYTF. The CDR3 DNA reads as TGTGCCAGCAAAATGGACAGTAACTATGGCTACACCTTC.

This chain connects TRBV7-2 to TRBJ2-7; D might be TRBD1 (7 bases). Germline V CDR1 and CDR2: SGHTA, FQGNSA. V lost 3 bases and J 3 bases, leaving 12 bases between the germline ends. The length of the CDR3 is 14 residues. The CDR3 sequence: CASSLGQGGYEQYF. The CDR3, as DNA: TGTGCCAGCAGCTTGGGGCAGGGGGGCTACGAGCAGTACTTC.

The genes are TRBV6-5 and TRBJ1-1; 7 nucleotides line up with TRBD1. CDR1 is MNHEY, CDR2 SVGAGI, per germline. The CDR3 has 15 amino acids. Losses at the gene ends were 8 bases for V and 4 bases for J; bases not matched to a gene: 13. CDR3 DNA: TGTGCCAGCCAACAAAGGGTAGGGGGCGGCACTGAAGCTTTCTTT. Amino acid sequence: CASQQRVGGGTEAFF.